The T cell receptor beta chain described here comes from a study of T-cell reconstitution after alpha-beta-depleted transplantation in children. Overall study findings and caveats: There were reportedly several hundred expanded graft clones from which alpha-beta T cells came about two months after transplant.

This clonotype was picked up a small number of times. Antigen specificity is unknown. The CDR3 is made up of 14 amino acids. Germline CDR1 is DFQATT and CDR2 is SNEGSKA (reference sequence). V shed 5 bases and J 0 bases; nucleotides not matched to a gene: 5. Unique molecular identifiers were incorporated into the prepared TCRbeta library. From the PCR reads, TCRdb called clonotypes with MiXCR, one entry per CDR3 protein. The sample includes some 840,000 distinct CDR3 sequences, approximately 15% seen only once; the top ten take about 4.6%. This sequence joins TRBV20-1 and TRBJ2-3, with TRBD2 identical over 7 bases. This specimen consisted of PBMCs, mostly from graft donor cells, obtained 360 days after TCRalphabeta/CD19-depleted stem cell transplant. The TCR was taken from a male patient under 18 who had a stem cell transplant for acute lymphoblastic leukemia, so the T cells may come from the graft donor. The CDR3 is CSAGLAVSTDTQYF. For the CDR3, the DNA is TGCAGTGCTGGGCTAGCGGTTAGCACAGATACGCAGTATTTT.